The T cell receptor (beta chain) under discussion was sequenced for a study of blood T cell repertoires in COVID-19. Study as a whole: Samples came from the United States, Italy and Spain, spanning acute and convalescent COVID-19. Nucleic acid was either cDNA or gDNA, and it came from T cells, B-cell-depleted T cells, or PBMCs.

This clone came up once. Looked up from germline, CDR1 is SQVTM and CDR2 is ANQGSEA. Trimming cost V 2 bases and J 4 bases, with 11 bases left between them. This CDR3 has 13 amino acids. Methods used by the authors: Reference gene primer amplification gave nucleated cell count estimates. Clones were sequenced by immunoSEQ multiplex PCR, and TCRdb holds only the in-frame ones, with some missing. V and J calls and clone size are as listed in that table; D and trimming were resolved from the DNA. This table holds 9,700 or so clones, 80% found once. This sequence joins TRBV29-1 and TRBJ1-2; D is unresolved. The clonotype comes from a man in his sixties or seventies with active COVID-19. Sequenced input: peripheral blood. The chain's CDR3 is CSVENRASYGYTF. As DNA, the CDR3 is TGCAGCGTTGAAAATCGCGCCTCCTATGGCTACACCTTC.